The 26 T cell receptor beta chains presented below share a single source sample, sequenced in a study of shared clonotypes between healthy human individuals. The data were produced by immunoSEQ multiplex PCR, yet TCRdb's version contains in-frame clones alone and is incomplete. The profile covers around 2.3 million clones, with almost 96% appearing a single time and 0.1% to 0.15% taken by the ten largest. Sequenced: naive CD4+ T cells sorted from blood. Subset: CD45RA+ positively selected. These receptors were collected from a man between 18 and 29 years old in good health.

The chain joins TRBV7-3 to TRBJ2-2, with D unclear. The CDR3 covers 12 residues. CDR1 and CDR2 from the germline V gene are SGHTA and FQGTGA. V was pared by 3 bases and J by 7 bases, with 6 bases between. The CDR3 DNA follows: TGTGCCAGCAGCTTTAAGGGCGGGGAGCTGTTTTTT. This codes for CASSFKGGELFF.

The chain combines TRBV5-1 with TRBJ1-1; possibly TRBD1 for D (6 bases). This CDR3 has 15 residues. V dropped 4 bases and J dropped 2 bases, with 15 bases sitting between them. CDR1 is SGHRS and CDR2 is YFSETQ in the germline V gene. In nucleotides, the CDR3 is TGCGCCAGCAGCCGAGTTGCAGGGGCAAACACTGAAGCTTTCTTT. Amino acid sequence: CASSRVAGANTEAFF.

The chain is built from TRBV9 and TRBJ1-6; no reliable D call. Germline V gene data show CDR1 as SGDLS and CDR2 as YYNGEE. The ends were cut back, 5 bases at V and 10 bases at J, with 16 bases in the middle. The CDR3 runs to 14 residues. The CDR3 DNA is TGTGCCAGCAGTAGACAAACCCGTAACTCACCCCTCCACTTT. As protein: CASSRQTRNSPLHF.

In its sample, this clone was seen once. The chain recombines TRBV7-2 with TRBJ2-5, with a weak D call TRBD2 (5 bases). CDR3 length: 14 residues. Germline V lookup: CDR1 SGHTA, CDR2 FQGNSA. V was trimmed by 5 bases and J by 5 bases, leaving 15 bases between them. CDR3 loop: CASSPLGGSETQYF. CDR3 in DNA: TGTGCCAGCAGCCCCCTCGGCGGGTCGGAGACCCAGTACTTC. Drawing the rest from reference TRBV7-2 and TRBJ2-5, the complete variable domain is GAGVSQSPSNKVTEKGKDVELRCDPISGHTALYWYRQSLGQGLEFLIYFQGNSAPDKSGLPSDRFSAERTGGSVSTLTIQRTQQEDSAVYLCASSPLGGSETQYFGPGTRLLVL.

The chain uses TRBV2 and TRBJ1-1; TRBD1 matches 7 bases. There are 13 residues in the CDR3. J lost 6 bases, V lost 8 bases, and 9 bases had no gene match. Germline-derived CDR1 and CDR2 are SNHLY and FYNNEI. The CDR3 DNA follows: TGTGCCAGCCGGGGGACAGAAATATCTGAAGCTTTCTTT. Its translation: CASRGTEISEAFF.

This chain joins TRBV5-1 and TRBJ2-2; the D is unclear. The ends were cut back, 2 bases at V and 6 bases at J, with 11 bases in the middle. The CDR3 length is 14 residues. CDR1 SGHRS and CDR2 YFSETQ come from the germline V gene. CDR3 in DNA: TGCGCCAGCAGCTTTCGGGTCTTGCCCGGGGAGCTGTTTTTT. Translating gives CASSFRVLPGELFF.

The CDR3 loop is CASSQASPIDSPLHF. CDR3 in DNA: TGTGCCAGCAGCCAGGCGTCTCCAATTGATTCACCCCTCCACTTT. The V gene is TRBV6-6, the J gene TRBJ1-6; no reliable D call. The CDR3 runs 15 residues. The germline CDR1 and CDR2 sequences are MNHNY and SVGAGI (reference sequence). V was clipped by 6 bases and J by 8 bases, with 17 bases between them.

This clone was observed a handful of times. V gene TRBV19 combines with J gene TRBJ1-6; possible D gene TRBD1, 5 bases. The germline CDR1 and CDR2 sequences are LNHDA and SQIVND (reference sequence). Trimming pared 3 bases from V and 9 bases from J, leaving 12 bases between. The length of the CDR3 is 14 residues. The CDR3, as DNA: TGTGCCAGTAGTATCCCCTCGCAGGGTTCACCCCTCCACTTT. The encoded protein is CASSIPSQGSPLHF.

The rearrangement links TRBV5-1 to TRBJ2-5; 12 bases are shared with TRBD2. CDR1 and CDR2 from the germline V gene are SGHRS and YFSETQ. The V and J ends lost 2 bases and 0 bases, in that order; junction bases with no gene match: 8. The CDR3 has 18 amino acids. The CDR3 reads CASSLDLAGGPYQETQYF. The CDR3 coding sequence is TGCGCCAGCAGCTTAGATCTAGCGGGAGGGCCGTACCAAGAGACCCAGTACTTC.

This chain joins TRBV7-9 and TRBJ2-7; 8 bases are a match to TRBD1. Germline V gives CDR1 SEHNR, CDR2 FQNEAQ (reference sequence). Trimming cost V 5 bases and J 0 bases; bases outside gene matches: 9. The CDR3 runs 16 residues. CDR3 amino acids: CASSPAGRGPSYEQYF. DNA of the CDR3: TGTGCCAGCAGCCCCGCGGGCAGGGGGCCCTCCTACGAGCAGTACTTC.

The table lists this clone with a count of one. The CDR3 nucleotides are TGTGCCAGCAGTCCATCCACTAGCGGGAGTTACGAGCAGTACTTC. This encodes CASSPSTSGSYEQYF. V and J are TRBV28 and TRBJ2-7; TRBD2 aligns across 11 bases. This CDR3 contains 15 residues. Germline CDR1 is MDHEN and CDR2 is SYDVKM. Germline trimming cut 5 bases from V and 4 bases from J; bases unmatched to any gene: 7.

The rearrangement joins TRBV14 to TRBJ1-1; D is unresolved. The germline gives CDR1 SGHDN, CDR2 FVKESK. V lost 1 base to trimming and J lost 5 bases, with 14 bases between them. The CDR3 sequence is 15 residues long. CDR3 DNA sequence: TGTGCCAGCAGCCAAGGGTCGGTAGTAGGGACTGAAGCTTTCTTT. It translates to CASSQGSVVGTEAFF. The full variable domain, its missing parts supplied by reference TRBV14 and TRBJ1-1, is EAGVTQFPSHSVIEKGQTVTLRCDPISGHDNLYWYRRVMGKEIKFLLHFVKESKQDESGMPNNRFLAERTGGTYSTLKVQPAELEDSGVYFCASSQGSVVGTEAFFGQGTRLTVV.

This clone was seen once. The chain is built from TRBV5-1 and TRBJ2-1; TRBD1 matches 9 bases. The V and J ends lost 0 bases and 3 bases, in that order; junction bases with no gene match: 13. The germline gives CDR1 SGHRS, CDR2 YFSETQ. The CDR3 is 19 amino acids. The CDR3 DNA sequence: TGCGCCAGCAGCTTGGATAGATCGGGGACAGGGACGTTCTACAATGAGCAGTTCTTC. It codes for CASSLDRSGTGTFYNEQFF.

The V call is TRBV4-1, the J call TRBJ2-6, with a possible D match to TRBD2 (6 bases). The V and J ends lost 3 bases and 2 bases respectively, with 11 bases between them. Germline values: CDR1 MGHRA, CDR2 YSYEKL. The CDR3 loop spans 16 amino acids. CDR3 loop: CASSHHGGTGANVLTF. The CDR3 DNA sequence: TGCGCCAGCAGCCACCACGGGGGAACTGGGGCCAACGTCCTGACTTTC.

This chain uses TRBV5-4 with TRBJ2-7; D may match TRBD1 or TRBD2 (5 bases each). Trimming cost V 4 bases and J 5 bases, with 19 bases left between them. The CDR3 runs 15 residues. Germline CDR1 SGHNT, CDR2 YYREEE (reference sequence). The CDR3 reads CASSQAGRAGDEQYF. In DNA, the CDR3 is TGTGCCAGCAGCCAGGCCGGCAGGGCGGGTGACGAGCAGTACTTC.

As regards this clone: In the same sample, other DNA sequences code for this CDR3. The rearrangement links TRBV5-1 to TRBJ2-7, with 8 nucleotides matching TRBD2. CDR1 is SGHRS, CDR2 YFSETQ, per germline. The CDR3 is made up of 15 amino acids. V dropped 4 bases and J dropped 4; count of bases not matched to a gene: 10. The CDR3 DNA sequence: TGCGCCAGCAGCGAGGAGGCGGGAGGTCCTTACGAGCAGTACTTC. It specifies CASSEEAGGPYEQYF.

This chain joins TRBV10-3 and TRBJ1-3; D uncertain. The CDR3 has 13 amino acids. V was trimmed by 9 bases and J by 2 bases, leaving 11 bases between them. Germline V lookup: CDR1 ENHRY, CDR2 SYGVKD. CDR3 in amino acids: CAIGPATGNTIYF. CDR3 sequence (DNA): TGTGCCATTGGGCCAGCGACTGGAAACACCATATATTTT.

The chain couples TRBV4-1 to TRBJ1-2, with a possible D match to TRBD1 (5 bases). The germline V and J ends were trimmed by 3 bases and 5 bases, with 13 bases remaining between them. CDR1 is MGHRA, CDR2 YSYEKL, per germline. The CDR3 sequence is 14 residues long. CDR3 residues: CASSHQGLDYGYTF. The CDR3 nucleotides read TGCGCCAGCAGCCATCAGGGACTCGATTATGGCTACACCTTC.

The chain uses TRBV7-2 and TRBJ2-3; TRBD2 matches at 7 bases. The CDR3 is 11 residues long. V was clipped by 4 bases and J by 13 bases; unmatched bases: 5. Germline CDR1 reads SGHTA; CDR2 reads FQGNSA. CDR3 protein: CASSSTSTKYF. The CDR3 DNA reads as TGTGCCAGCAGCTCGACTAGCACGAAGTATTTT. Full variable domain (rest looked up from reference TRBV7-2 and TRBJ2-3): GAGVSQSPSNKVTEKGKDVELRCDPISGHTALYWYRQSLGQGLEFLIYFQGNSAPDKSGLPSDRFSAERTGGSVSTLTIQRTQQEDSAVYLCASSSTSTKYFGPGTRLTVL.

The CDR3 DNA follows: TGTGCCAGCAGCTTAGGCCCAGCCGTGACCCAGTACTTC. Amino acid sequence: CASSLGPAVTQYF. The V gene is TRBV7-2, the J gene TRBJ2-5; D gene ambiguous. Trimming took off 1 base at V and 7 bases at J, with 10 bases between the two ends. The CDR3 covers 13 residues. Germline CDR1 and CDR2: SGHTA and FQGNSA.

V gene TRBV7-2 combines with J gene TRBJ2-1; D possibly corresponds to TRBD2 (5 bases). This CDR3 spans 13 amino acids. V lost 0 bases, J lost 9 bases, and 9 bases lay in between. Germline V gene sequence: CDR1 SGHTA, CDR2 FQGNSA. CDR3 sequence (DNA): TGTGCCAGCAGCTTAGCGGGAGTGGGTGAGCAGTTCTTC. This codes for CASSLAGVGEQFF.

The chain links TRBV28 to TRBJ1-4; D may be TRBD1 (6 bases). The CDR3 sequence is 15 residues long. The V gene lost 6 bases and the J gene lost 1 base, with 12 bases spanning the gap. Germline CDR1 and CDR2: MDHEN and SYDVKM. CDR3 bases: TGTGCCAGCAGCTCTACACAGGGAACTAATGAAAAACTGTTTTTT. Its protein is CASSSTQGTNEKLFF.

The rearrangement joins TRBV5-4 to TRBJ1-6; 7 nucleotides line up with TRBD1. This CDR3 spans 15 amino acids. The V and J ends lost 0 bases and 5 bases, in that order; junction bases with no gene match: 2. Germline CDR1 and CDR2: SGHNT and YYREEE (reference sequence). CDR3 protein: CASSLAGGNNSPLHF. CDR3 nucleotide sequence: TGTGCCAGCAGCTTGGCAGGGGGTAATAATTCACCCCTCCACTTT.

V usage is TRBV28 and J usage is TRBJ1-4; D ambiguous. V was pared by 6 bases and J by 5 bases, with 7 bases between. The CDR3 contains 12 residues. Germline loops: CDR1 MDHEN, CDR2 SYDVKM. Written as DNA, the CDR3 is TGTGCCAGCAGCAGTGTCAATGAAAAACTGTTTTTT. It codes for CASSSVNEKLFF.

The chain uses TRBV18 and TRBJ1-5; D is uncertain. This CDR3 has 13 amino acids. Per germline, CDR1 KGHSH and CDR2 LQKENI. V was cut by 2 bases and J by 3 bases, with 5 bases left in between. This CDR3 reads CASSPSPNQPQHF. The CDR3, as DNA: TGTGCCAGCTCACCATCCCCCAATCAGCCCCAGCATTTT. The variable domain in full, completed from reference TRBV18 and TRBJ1-5, reads NAGVMQNPRHLVRRRGQEARLRCSPMKGHSHVYWYRQLPEEGLKFMVYLQKENIIDESGMPKERFSAEFPKEGPSILRIQQVVRGDSAAYFCASSPSPNQPQHFGDGTRLSIL.

The chain couples TRBV5-4 to TRBJ2-7; D gene uncertain. The V gene lost 5 bases and the J gene lost 2 bases, with 8 bases spanning the gap. Germline V gene sequence: CDR1 SGHNT, CDR2 YYREEE (reference sequence). The CDR3 sequence is 12 residues long. CDR3 residues: CASSDSPYEQYF. The CDR3 coding sequence is TGTGCCAGCAGTGATTCACCCTACGAGCAGTACTTC.